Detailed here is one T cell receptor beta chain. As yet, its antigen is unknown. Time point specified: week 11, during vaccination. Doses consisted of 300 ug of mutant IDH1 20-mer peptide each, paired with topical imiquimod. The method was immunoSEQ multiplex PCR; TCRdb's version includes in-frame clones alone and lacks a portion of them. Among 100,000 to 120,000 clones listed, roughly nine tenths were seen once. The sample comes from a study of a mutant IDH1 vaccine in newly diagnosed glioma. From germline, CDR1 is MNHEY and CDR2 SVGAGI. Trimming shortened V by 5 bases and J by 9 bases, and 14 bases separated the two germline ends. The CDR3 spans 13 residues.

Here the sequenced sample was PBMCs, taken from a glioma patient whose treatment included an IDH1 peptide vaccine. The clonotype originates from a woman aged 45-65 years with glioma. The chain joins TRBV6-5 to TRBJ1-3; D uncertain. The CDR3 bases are TGTGCCAGCAGTCCCTCCCCCGAAGGCACCATATATTTT. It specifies CASSPSPEGTIYF.